This T cell receptor beta chain was sequenced during a study of T-cell memory formation after mild COVID-19. Study-level results: The authors did not confirm SARS-CoV-2 specificity of second-wave clones peaking day 37. CD4+ contracting clones lay mainly in CM and EM, CD8+ ones in EMRA. There was a balanced CD4/CD8 profile in clones contracting day 15 to 85, and later expanders leaned CD4+.

V gave up 2 bases and J gave up 6 bases, with 8 bases separating them. This CDR3 has 14 residues. Researchers used 5'RACE with constant-segment primers to make TCR alpha and TCR beta cDNA libraries that carry sample barcodes and UMIs. TCRdb re-analysed the 5' RACE reads in MiXCR, keeping a single row per CDR3 protein. The table records 350,000 to 450,000 distinct CDR3 sequences, roughly 20% of them present only once. This clonotype was detected only a few times. Its specificity is not known. The sequence derives from an adult woman who had mild COVID-19 (a few samples of this study predate the infection). Cell type and time point are not known. The chain is built from TRBV23-1 and TRBJ1-6, with a possible D match to TRBD1 (6 bases). TRBV23-1 is sorted into the ORF group, with uncertain function. Sequencing was done on a sample of PBMCs or a T cell subset sorted from them (not recorded which). CDR3 coding DNA: TGCGCCAGCAGTCAACCGGGGGCTAATTCACCCCTCCACTTT. Its protein product is CASSQPGANSPLHF.